A selection of T cell receptor beta chains follows, all from one sample in a study of cytomegalovirus exposure and HLA in healthy donors. Method: immunoSEQ multiplex PCR; TCRdb's copy keeps in-frame clones and lacks some. The data contain about 200,000 clones, about 80% of them singletons. Specimen: PBMCs. These receptors all stem from a man aged 40-49 years in good health and CMV-seropositive. The conserved cysteine and the conserved F or W are not part of the CDR3 here. Fields, in order: clone size, V gene, CDR3 protein. Clone size is not always given. Where it is, it says once, few, many or a class for expanded clones.

NA	TRBV11-3	ASRPSGDEQF
NA	TRBV6-5	ASSYSGTGDYEQY
NA	TRBV14	ASSWRGAAPDTQY
NA	TRBV11-2	ASSLWTSDYNEQF
NA	TRBV27	ASSLFLAGGIGELF
NA	TRBV6-5	ASTRGSGRLDTQY
NA	TRBV5-6	ASSLEAHTDTQY
few	TRBV4-1	ASSSHSTGEAF
NA	TRBV5-8	ASSLAYGLAGDDEQF
NA	TRBV28	ASSRPGTGEYEQY
NA	TRBV18	ASSPLGDNEQF
NA	TRBV7-9	ASSLRTLETQY
NA	TRBV6-5	ASSYRSRPETQY
NA	TRBV10-2	ASTPSGGYNEQF
NA	TRBV27	ASSFIENTEAF
NA	TRBV7-9	ASSLSSYNSPLH
few	TRBV10-2	ASRLSGSRGTDTQY
NA	TRBV2	ASMQGNLATEAF
NA	TRBV19	ASSTPDRGYGYT
NA	TRBV5-8	ASSWDGRLTGELF
NA	TRBV11-2	ASSFGRVVTDTQY
NA	TRBV5-1	ASSPPSGSTDTQY
NA	TRBV19	ASRAGAGNTIY
NA	TRBV11-3	ASTNGAGFVTGELF
NA	TRBV7-9	ASSLARGTLGNEKLF
NA	TRBV7-9	ASSFGGQEWGETQY
NA	TRBV7-3	ASSWGLAAFSDEQF
few	TRBV29-1	SVSRADLASNEKLF
NA	TRBV27	ASSLIQGDQPQH
few	TRBV29-1	SVDGGLAAYNEQF
NA	TRBV5-1	ASSPGTARETQY
NA	TRBV27	ASSLTSDYNEQF
NA	TRBV6-5	ASSYGVAGSKEELF
NA	TRBV29-1	SVEVAGGPTWETQY
NA	TRBV19	ASSIAGSTNEKLF
NA	TRBV27	ASSALLAGGIYEQY
few	TRBV9	ASSVVGQVTDTQY
NA	TRBV7-9	ASSTEFNQPQH
NA	TRBV5-4	ASSFRVAGGPGELF
few	TRBV27	ASSLSIPGLAGTYEQY
few	TRBV9	ASSVVEGDGKEQY
NA	TRBV19	ASRDLSGSRDTQY
NA	TRBV27	ASRVKGGRDTEAF
NA	TRBV7-9	ASSVTGPWEKLF
NA	TRBV13	ASSKDTHGYT
NA	TRBV7-9	ASSFGAGLLVEQY
NA	TRBV29-1	SVEGGDGIGEQY
NA	TRBV6-5	ASSSGGHGYT
NA	TRBV5-4	ASSLGTLNTEAF